Listed below are T cell receptor beta chains from one sample, sequenced in a study of vaccination and CD4 T cells after COVID-19. TCRdb re-derived calls from the PCR reads in MiXCR, one entry per CDR3 protein. The repertoire includes roughly 14,000 distinct CDR3 sequences, more than 40% of them detected once, and about a sixth sits in the top ten. Their cognate antigens are unknown. The sequenced material came from cultured CD4+ T cells from blood. These receptors all come from a human donor with COVID-19. Each CDR3 is given with its conserved first and last residue. A D gene is named only where the DNA matches it firmly. The size field is filled for only some rows; it gives once, few, many or a size class.

v_gene	abundance	j_gene	d_gene	CDR3aa	CDR3nt
TRBV6-2/TRBV6-3	few	TRBJ2-3	.	CASQKGGATDTQYF	TGTGCCAGCCAAAAGGGGGGAGCCACAGATACGCAGTATTTT
TRBV21-1	few	TRBJ1-6	.	CASSWGDKGNSPLHF	TGTGCCAGCAGCTGGGGCGACAAGGGGAATTCACCCCTCCACTTT
TRBV6-5	.	TRBJ2-7	.	CASSYRGRIASSYEQYF	TGTGCCAGCAGTTACCGAGGGCGAATCGCTAGCTCCTACGAGCAGTACTTC
TRBV12-3/TRBV12-4	medium-sized	TRBJ1-6	.	CASRTTGTSSPLHF	TGTGCCAGCAGAACTACGGGTACTTCTTCACCCCTCCACTTT
TRBV27	.	TRBJ2-7	.	CASSPSGQVPYEQYF	TGTGCCAGCAGCCCGTCGGGGCAGGTACCCTACGAGCAGTACTTC
TRBV12-3/TRBV12-4	.	TRBJ1-5	.	CASSFSRGHNQPQHF	TGTGCCAGCAGTTTTTCCAGGGGACACAATCAGCCCCAGCATTTT
TRBV4-1	.	TRBJ1-2	.	CASSDAGVYGYTF	TGCGCCAGCAGCGACGCCGGGGTCTATGGCTACACCTTC
TRBV19	.	TRBJ1-2	.	CASSITQTSGYTF	TGTGCCAGTAGTATTACACAGACTAGCGGCTACACCTTC
TRBV2	few	TRBJ1-1	.	CASRIGGGRNTEAFF	TGTGCCAGCAGAATAGGGGGTGGTAGGAACACTGAAGCTTTCTTT
TRBV7-6	.	TRBJ1-1	.	CASSLAGGVPTEAFF	TGTGCCAGCAGCTTAGCAGGCGGGGTCCCCACTGAAGCTTTCTTT
TRBV6-2/TRBV6-3	.	TRBJ1-2	TRBD1	CASSTGGDGYTF	TGTGCCAGCAGCACAGGGGGCGATGGCTACACCTTC
TRBV7-7	.	TRBJ2-1	.	CASSSGGRSGDEQFF	TGTGCTAGCAGCTCCGGGGGGCGGTCTGGGGATGAGCAGTTCTTC
TRBV15	.	TRBJ1-1	.	CATSRDFGQGNTEAFF	TGTGCCACCAGCAGAGATTTCGGGCAGGGGAACACTGAAGCTTTCTTT
TRBV12-3/TRBV12-4	.	TRBJ2-5	.	CASSFDGQKETQYF	TGTGCCAGCAGTTTCGATGGTCAAAAAGAGACCCAGTACTTC
TRBV10-1	.	TRBJ2-2	.	CASRQGVTGELFF	TGCGCCAGCCGGCAGGGAGTAACCGGGGAGCTGTTTTTT
TRBV15	.	TRBJ1-3	.	CATSRDGRLSGNTIYF	TGTGCCACCAGCAGAGATGGAAGGTTGTCTGGAAACACCATATATTTT
TRBV6-1	.	TRBJ1-6	TRBD1	CASSQGTGSYNSPLHF	TGTGCCAGCAGTCAAGGGACAGGGTCCTATAATTCACCCCTCCACTTT
TRBV20-1	.	TRBJ1-5	.	CSARGPQGNQPQHF	TGCAGTGCTAGAGGGCCACAGGGCAATCAGCCCCAGCATTTT
TRBV18	.	TRBJ2-3	.	CASSPGGSTDTQYF	TGTGCCAGCTCACCAGGAGGGAGCACAGATACGCAGTATTTT
TRBV7-3	.	TRBJ1-1	.	CASSSYGGGEAFF	TGTGCCAGCAGCTCCTACGGGGGCGGAGAAGCTTTCTTT
TRBV20-1	.	TRBJ2-2	TRBD2	CSARGAGVVTGELFF	TGCAGTGCAAGAGGGGCGGGGGTAGTCACCGGGGAGCTGTTTTTT
TRBV30	few	TRBJ1-2	.	CAWAEEESYGYTF	TGTGCCTGGGCTGAGGAGGAGTCCTATGGCTACACCTTC
TRBV7-2	few	TRBJ1-2	.	CASSPSGQGFIYGYTF	TGTGCCAGCAGCCCCAGCGGTCAGGGGTTTATCTATGGCTACACCTTC
TRBV5-1	.	TRBJ1-5	.	CASSLGTGPGQPQHF	TGCGCCAGCAGCTTGGGAACAGGGCCGGGACAGCCCCAGCATTTT
TRBV18	.	TRBJ2-5	.	CASSQPGSGETQYF	TGTGCCAGCTCACAGCCCGGATCGGGGGAGACCCAGTACTTC
TRBV24-1	.	TRBJ1-5	.	CATSDGAQPQHF	TGTGCCACCAGTGACGGGGCCCAGCCCCAGCATTTT
TRBV7-9	.	TRBJ1-2	TRBD1	CASSLIQGGYGYTF	TGTGCCAGCAGCTTAATTCAGGGGGGCTATGGCTACACCTTC
TRBV19	.	TRBJ2-2	TRBD1	CASRGDRETGELFF	TGTGCCAGTAGGGGGGACAGAGAGACCGGGGAGCTGTTTTTT
TRBV7-9	.	TRBJ2-5	.	CASSLSFLETQYF	TGTGCCAGCAGCTTATCCTTTCTAGAGACCCAGTACTTC
TRBV9	.	TRBJ2-4	TRBD2	CASSVAGEKENIQYF	TGTGCCAGCAGCGTGGCGGGGGAGAAGGAAAACATTCAGTACTTC
TRBV27	once	TRBJ1-4	.	CASSFMATNEKLFF	TGTGCCAGCAGTTTTATGGCAACTAATGAAAAACTGTTTTTT
TRBV6-5	few	TRBJ2-5	TRBD2	CASSYSASGGEETQYF	TGTGCCAGCAGTTACTCGGCTAGCGGGGGGGAAGAGACCCAGTACTTC
TRBV11-2	.	TRBJ1-2	.	CASSQTRGANYGYTF	TGTGCCAGCAGTCAAACCCGGGGGGCGAACTATGGCTACACCTTC
TRBV11-2	.	TRBJ2-7	.	CASSPSPVSYEQYF	TGTGCCAGCAGCCCAAGTCCAGTATCCTACGAGCAGTACTTC
TRBV20-1	few	TRBJ1-1	.	CSAGTGYTEAFF	TGCAGTGCCGGGACCGGATACACTGAAGCTTTCTTT